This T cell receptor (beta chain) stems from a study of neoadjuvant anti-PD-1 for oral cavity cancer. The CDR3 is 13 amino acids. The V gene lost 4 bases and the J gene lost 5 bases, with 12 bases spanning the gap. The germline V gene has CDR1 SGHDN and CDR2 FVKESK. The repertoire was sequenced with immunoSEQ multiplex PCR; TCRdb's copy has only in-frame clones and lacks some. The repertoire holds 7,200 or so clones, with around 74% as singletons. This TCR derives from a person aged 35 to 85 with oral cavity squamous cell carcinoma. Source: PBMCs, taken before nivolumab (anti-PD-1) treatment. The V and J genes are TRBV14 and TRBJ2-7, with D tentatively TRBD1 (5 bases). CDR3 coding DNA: TGTGCCAGCAGCCGGGTTAGGGGTAACGAGCAGTACTTC. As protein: CASSRVRGNEQYF.